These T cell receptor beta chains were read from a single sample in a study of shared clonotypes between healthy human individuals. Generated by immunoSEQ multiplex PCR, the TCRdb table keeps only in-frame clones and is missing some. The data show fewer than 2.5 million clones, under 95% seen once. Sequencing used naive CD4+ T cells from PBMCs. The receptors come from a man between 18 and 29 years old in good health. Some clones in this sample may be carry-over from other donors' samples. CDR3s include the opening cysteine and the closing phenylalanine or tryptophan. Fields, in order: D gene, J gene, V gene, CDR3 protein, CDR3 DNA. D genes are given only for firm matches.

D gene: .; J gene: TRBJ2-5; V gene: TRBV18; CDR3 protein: CASSPPARWQETQYF; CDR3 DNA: TGTGCCAGCTCACCACCAGCACGGTGGCAAGAGACCCAGTACTTC
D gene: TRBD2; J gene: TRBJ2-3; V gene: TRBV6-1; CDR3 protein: CASSLAGGDTDTQYF; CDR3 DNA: TGTGCCAGCAGTCTGGCGGGAGGGGACACAGATACGCAGTATTTT
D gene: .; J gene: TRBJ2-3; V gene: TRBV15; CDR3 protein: CATSHGGTDTQYF; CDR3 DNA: TGTGCCACCAGTCATGGGGGCACAGATACGCAGTATTTT
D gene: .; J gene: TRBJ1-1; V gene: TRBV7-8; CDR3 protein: CASSLAHRSGSFF; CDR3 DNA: TGTGCCAGCAGCTTAGCTCACAGGAGCGGGTCTTTCTTT
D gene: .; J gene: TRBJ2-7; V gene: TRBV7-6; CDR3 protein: CASSLSGALYEQYF; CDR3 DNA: TGTGCCAGCAGCTTATCGGGAGCCCTCTACGAGCAGTACTTC
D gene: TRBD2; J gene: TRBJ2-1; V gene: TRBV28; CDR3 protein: CASRVAGVGNEQFF; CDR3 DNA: TGTGCCAGCAGGGTAGCGGGAGTAGGCAATGAGCAGTTCTTC
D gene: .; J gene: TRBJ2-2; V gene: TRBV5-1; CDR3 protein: CASRNTGELFF; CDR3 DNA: TGCGCCAGCAGAAACACCGGGGAGCTGTTTTTT
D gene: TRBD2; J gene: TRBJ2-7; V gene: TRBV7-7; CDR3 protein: CASSPGLAGGHEQYF; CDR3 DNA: TGTGCCAGCAGCCCGGGACTAGCGGGAGGCCACGAGCAGTACTTC
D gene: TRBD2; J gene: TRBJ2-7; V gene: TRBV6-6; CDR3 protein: CASSPSLAGAHEQYF; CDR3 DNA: TGTGCCAGCAGCCCCTCACTAGCGGGAGCCCACGAGCAGTACTTC
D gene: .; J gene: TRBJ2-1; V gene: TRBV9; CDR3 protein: CASSASRMGNEQFF; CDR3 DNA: TGTGCCAGCAGCGCGAGTCGAATGGGCAATGAGCAGTTCTTC